These 16 T cell receptor delta chains share one sample of origin, sequenced in a study of Vδ1+ human thymocytes. Study-level results: Thymic TRG and TRD repertoires appeared highly polyclonal, with Gaussian CDR3 length distributions.

These receptors' antigens are unknown. The template was reverse-transcribed extracted RNA. Multiplex PCR used pooled V-gene forward primers and a constant-region reverse primer to amplify CDR3s. TCRdb reanalysed the multiplex PCR reads via CATT. The sample consists of approximately 58,000 delta-chain clones, roughly 15% of them appearing once. Sequenced: Vdelta1+ gamma-delta thymocytes from the thymus. Subset of the sample: FACS-sorted CD3+ TCRalphabeta- TCRVdelta1+ TCRVdelta2- thymocytes. Every receptor here comes from a girl less than two years old who had congenital heart surgery.

This clone was seen only once. The rearrangement links TRDV1 to TRDJ1, with D possibly TRDD2 on 6 matching bases. This CDR3 has 21 residues. V lost 3 bases and J 10 bases, leaving 39 bases between the germline ends. Germline CDR1 TSWWSYY, CDR2 QGS. CDR3 region: CALGDLKALPPIHLEDFPLIF. The CDR3 nucleotides are TGTGCTCTTGGGGACCTAAAGGCCCTTCCCCCGATCCATCTGGAGGATTTCCCACTCATCTTT.

The chain carries TRDV2 and TRDJ1; the D is unclear. CDR1 and CDR2 from the germline V gene are GEAIGNYY and EKD. V was clipped by 7 bases and J by 0 bases, with 8 bases between them. This CDR3 comprises 12 residues. CDR3 nucleotides: TGTGCCTGCCCCCGGCACACCGATAAACTCATCTTT. Encoded protein: CACPRHTDKLIF.

This clone has only a few counts. V gene TRDV1 combines with J gene TRDJ1; TRDD3 matches 11 bases. The CDR3 loop spans 16 amino acids. After removal of 2 bases from V and 7 bases from J, the junction contained 9 bases not matched to a gene. CDR1 and CDR2 (germline): TSWWSYY, QGS. The CDR3 DNA follows: TGTGCTCTTGGGGAATTCGGTGACTGGGGGATAAGTAAACTCATCTTT. Translated: CALGEFGDWGISKLIF.

The J gene is TRDJ1, the V gene TRDV1; 11 bases fit TRDD3. With V trimmed by 3 bases and J by 7 bases, 22 bases remained unmatched. Germline lookup yields CDR1 TSWWSYY and CDR2 QGS. The CDR3 is 20 amino acids. The CDR3 DNA reads as TGTGCTCTTGGGGATGCCATTCCTACGCCGCCCCTGGGGGATACTTCTAAACTCATCTTT. This translates into CALGDAIPTPPLGDTSKLIF.

This clone showed up just a few times. The gene calls are TRDV1 and TRDJ1; D unresolved. The CDR3 sequence is 12 residues long. Per germline, CDR1 TSWWSYY and CDR2 QGS. The ends were cut back, 3 bases at V and 11 bases at J, with 13 bases in the middle. CDR3 DNA: TGTGCTCTTGGGGAGCCTTACATCTGGCTCATCTTT. It codes for CALGEPYIWLIF.

This clone came up a few times. The chain has TRDV1 and TRDJ1, with D maybe TRDD3 (6 bases). In germline, CDR1 is TSWWSYY, CDR2 QGS. The CDR3 consists of 18 residues. Trimming cost V 0 bases and J 1 base, with 18 bases left between them. This CDR3 reads CALGELREVLGSTDKLIF. The DNA for the CDR3 is TGTGCTCTTGGGGAACTACGGGAGGTACTGGGAAGCACCGATAAACTCATCTTT.

This clone has a handful of counts. The same CDR3 is also encoded by other DNA sequences in this sample. V usage is TRAV29/DV5 and J usage is TRDJ1; 10 bases are shared with TRDD3. Trimming cost V 0 bases and J 0 bases; bases outside gene matches: 17. There are 20 residues in the CDR3. The germline CDR1 and CDR2 sequences are NSMFDY and ISSIKDK. The CDR3 DNA is TGTGCAGCAAGCGAATTCCCCAGGGGGGATACGCCCCAGTACACCGATAAACTCATCTTT. Protein product: CAASEFPRGDTPQYTDKLIF.

The chain links TRDV1 to TRDJ1; D remains ambiguous. Germline CDR1 is TSWWSYY and CDR2 is QGS. There are 17 residues in the CDR3. V lost 0 bases and J 0 bases, leaving 14 bases between the germline ends. In DNA form, the CDR3 reads TGTGCTCTTGGGGAACTCGGCAAACCCCGTTACACCGATAAACTCATCTTT. Protein product: CALGELGKPRYTDKLIF.

The chain employs TRDV1 and TRDJ1, with 7 bases that match TRDD3. The J segment lost 4 bases and the V segment lost 2 bases, leaving 25 bases of the junction unmatched. Germline CDR1 and CDR2: TSWWSYY and QGS. CDR3 length: 21 amino acids. CDR3 DNA sequence: TGTGCTCTTGGGGAAAATCCTTTCCTGTTTACTGGGGTGGAGTGGGTCGATAAACTCATCTTT. Translating it yields CALGENPFLFTGVEWVDKLIF.

This chain joins TRDV1 and TRDJ1; possible D gene TRDD2, 6 bases. The CDR3 length is 16 residues. Germline-derived CDR1 and CDR2 are TSWWSYY and QGS. With 4 bases removed from V and 2 bases from J, the gap between germline ends came to 17 bases. Written as DNA, the CDR3 is TGTGCTCTTGGGGTCTTTCCTAGCGGGGTAACCGATAAACTCATCTTT. It specifies CALGVFPSGVTDKLIF.

The chain combines TRDV1 with TRDJ1, with a tentative D call TRDD2 (8 bases). Deletions cut 1 base from V and 0 bases from J, with 27 bases between. The CDR3 totals 21 residues. CDR1 and CDR2 (germline): TSWWSYY, QGS. This CDR3 reads CALGEPSYIRWGSWYTDKLIF. DNA for the CDR3: TGTGCTCTTGGGGAACCTTCCTACATTCGCTGGGGGTCGTGGTACACCGATAAACTCATCTTT.

This clone was seen only a few times. The chain carries TRDV1 and TRDJ1; D is perhaps TRDD3 (6 bases). Trimming stripped 2 bases from V and 4 bases from J, with 23 bases between. CDR1 and CDR2 (germline): TSWWSYY, QGS. The CDR3 loop spans 18 amino acids. CDR3 in DNA: TGTGCTCTTGGGGAAGGTATACTGTCCACCCGGGGGAGCGATAAACTCATCTTT. Translating gives CALGEGILSTRGSDKLIF.

J is TRDJ1 and V is TRDV3; 11 bases align to TRDD3. Germline V CDR1 and CDR2: TVYSNPD, GDNSRS (reference sequence). This CDR3 comprises 13 residues. V lost 5 bases to trimming and J lost 3 bases; unmatched junction nucleotides: 5. CDR3: CAPWGIQADKLIF. DNA for the CDR3: TGTGCCCCCTGGGGGATACAGGCCGATAAACTCATCTTT. The full variable domain, its missing parts supplied by reference TRDV3 and TRDJ1, is CDKVTQSSPDQTVASGSEVVLLCTYDTVYSNPDLFWYRIRPDYSFQFVFYGDNSRSEGADFTQGRFSVKHILTQKAFHLVISPVRTEDSATYYCAPWGIQADKLIFGKGTRVTVEP.

This clone was recorded a few times. V and J are TRDV1 and TRDJ1; D gene uncertain. V was shortened by 5 bases and J by 0 bases, with 16 bases between the two germline ends. Germline CDR1 reads TSWWSYY; CDR2 reads QGS. This CDR3 spans 16 amino acids. The CDR3 DNA reads as TGTGCTCTTGGGCCCCAGCCCCCGCAGGACACCGATAAACTCATCTTT. It translates to CALGPQPPQDTDKLIF.

This clone was observed a few times. The rearrangement links TRDV1 to TRDJ1, with 13 bases that match TRDD3. Losses at the gene ends were 1 base for V and 3 bases for J; bases not matched to a gene: 11. Germline CDR1 reads TSWWSYY; CDR2 reads QGS. This CDR3 is built from 19 residues. CDR3: CALGEPGLPTGGYADKLIF. The CDR3 DNA reads TGTGCTCTTGGGGAACCCGGCCTTCCGACTGGGGGATACGCCGATAAACTCATCTTT.

This clone was detected a few times. The rearrangement joins TRDV1 to TRDJ1; 13 nucleotides line up with TRDD3. With 4 bases clipped from V and 2 bases from J, the junction kept 19 bases outside the gene matches. This CDR3 is 21 amino acids long. Looked up from germline, CDR1 is TSWWSYY and CDR2 is QGS. CDR3 amino acids: CALGAKAFPYWGIRPTDKLIF. CDR3 coding DNA: TGTGCTCTTGGGGCTAAGGCCTTCCCATACTGGGGGATACGCCCTACCGATAAACTCATCTTT.